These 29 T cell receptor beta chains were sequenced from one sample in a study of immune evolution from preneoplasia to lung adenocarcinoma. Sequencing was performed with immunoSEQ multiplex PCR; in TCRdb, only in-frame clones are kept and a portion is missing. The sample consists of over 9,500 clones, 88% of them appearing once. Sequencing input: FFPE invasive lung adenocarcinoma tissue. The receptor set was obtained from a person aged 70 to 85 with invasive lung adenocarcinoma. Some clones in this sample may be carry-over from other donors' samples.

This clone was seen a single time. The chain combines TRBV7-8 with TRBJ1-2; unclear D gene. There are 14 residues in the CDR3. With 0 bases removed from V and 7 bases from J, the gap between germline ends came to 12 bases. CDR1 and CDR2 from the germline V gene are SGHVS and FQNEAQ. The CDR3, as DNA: TGTGCCAGCAGCTTAGCCTTGGCGGGTTTTGGCTACACCTTC. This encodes CASSLALAGFGYTF.

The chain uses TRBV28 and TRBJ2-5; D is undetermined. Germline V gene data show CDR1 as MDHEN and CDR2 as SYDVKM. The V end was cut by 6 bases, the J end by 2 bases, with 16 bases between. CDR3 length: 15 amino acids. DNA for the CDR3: TGTGCCAGCAGCCCCCCGGAAGGTTTGCAAGAGACCCAGTACTTC. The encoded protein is CASSPPEGLQETQYF.

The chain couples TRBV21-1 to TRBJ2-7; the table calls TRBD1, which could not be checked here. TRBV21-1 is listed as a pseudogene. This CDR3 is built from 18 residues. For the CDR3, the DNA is TGTGCCAGCAGCAAAGGTTCCCCCTGGACAGTACGCGCCTACGAGCAGTACTTC. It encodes CASSKGSPWTVRAYEQYF.

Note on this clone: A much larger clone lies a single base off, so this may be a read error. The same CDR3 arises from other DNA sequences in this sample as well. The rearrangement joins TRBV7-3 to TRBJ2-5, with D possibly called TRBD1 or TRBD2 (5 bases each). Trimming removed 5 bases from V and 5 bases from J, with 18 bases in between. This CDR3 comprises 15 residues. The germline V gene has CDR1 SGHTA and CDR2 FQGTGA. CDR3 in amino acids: CASSEGLGEMETQYF. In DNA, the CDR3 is TGTGCCAGCAGCGAAGGGTTGGGGGAAATGGAGACCCAGTACTTC.

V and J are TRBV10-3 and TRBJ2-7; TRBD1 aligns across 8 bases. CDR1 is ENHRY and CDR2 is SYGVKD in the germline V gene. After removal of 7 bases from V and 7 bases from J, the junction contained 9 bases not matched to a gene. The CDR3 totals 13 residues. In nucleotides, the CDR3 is TGTGCCATCACCCGGACAGGGCTGAGTGAGCAGTACTTC. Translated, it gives CAITRTGLSEQYF.

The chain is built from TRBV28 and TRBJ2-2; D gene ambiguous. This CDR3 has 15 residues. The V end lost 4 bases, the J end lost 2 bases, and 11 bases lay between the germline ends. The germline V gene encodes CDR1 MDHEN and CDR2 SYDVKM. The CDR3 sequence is CASSWGEQNTGELFF. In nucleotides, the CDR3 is TGTGCCAGCAGTTGGGGTGAACAAAACACCGGGGAGCTGTTTTTT.

The DNA of the CDR3 is TGTGCCAGCAGCCGCGGGGGTTTGAGCTCCTACGAGCAGTACTTC. This encodes CASSRGGLSSYEQYF. The chain carries TRBV7-6 and TRBJ2-7; 7 bases line up with TRBD2. Germline V gives CDR1 SGHVS, CDR2 FNYEAQ. The CDR3 has 15 residues. V shed 5 bases and J 0 bases; nucleotides not matched to a gene: 7.

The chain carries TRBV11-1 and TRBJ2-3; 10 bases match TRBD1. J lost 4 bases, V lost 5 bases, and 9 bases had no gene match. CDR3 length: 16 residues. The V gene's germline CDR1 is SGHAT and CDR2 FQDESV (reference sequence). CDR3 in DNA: TGTGCCAGCAGCCGGACCGGGACAGGGGTTTCAGATACGCAGTATTTT. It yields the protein CASSRTGTGVSDTQYF.

CDR3 sequence reads: CASGLVRRGENTEAFF. For the CDR3, the DNA is TGTGCTAGTGGTTTGGTACGTCGGGGCGAGAACACTGAAGCTTTCTTT. The chain combines TRBV12-5 with TRBJ1-1, with a weak D call TRBD1 (5 bases). The germline gives CDR1 LGHNT, CDR2 FRNRAP. This CDR3 has 16 residues. The V end lost 0 bases, the J end lost 1 base, and 12 bases lay between the germline ends. Full variable domain (missing parts from reference TRBV12-5 and TRBJ1-1): DARVTQTPRHKVTEMGQEVTMRCQPILGHNTVFWYRQTMMQGLELLAYFRNRAPLDDSGMPKDRFSAEMPDATLATLKIQPSEPRDSAVYFCASGLVRRGENTEAFFGQGTRLTVV.

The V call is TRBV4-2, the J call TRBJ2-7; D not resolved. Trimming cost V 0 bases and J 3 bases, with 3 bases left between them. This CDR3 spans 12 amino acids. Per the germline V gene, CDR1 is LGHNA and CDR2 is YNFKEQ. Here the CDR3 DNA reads TGTGCCAGCAGCCAAGATAACTACGAGCAGTACTTC. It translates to CASSQDNYEQYF.

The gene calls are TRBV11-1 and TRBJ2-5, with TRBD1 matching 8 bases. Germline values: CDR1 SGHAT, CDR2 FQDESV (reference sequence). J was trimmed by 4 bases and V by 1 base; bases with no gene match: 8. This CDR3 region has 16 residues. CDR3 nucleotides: TGTGCCAGCAGCTTAGATTTGGGACAGGTTGGAGAGACCCAGTACTTC. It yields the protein CASSLDLGQVGETQYF.

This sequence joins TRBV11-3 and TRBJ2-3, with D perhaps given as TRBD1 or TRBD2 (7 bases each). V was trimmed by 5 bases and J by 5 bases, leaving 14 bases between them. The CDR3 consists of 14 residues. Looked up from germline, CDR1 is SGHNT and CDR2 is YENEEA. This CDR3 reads CASSGQGGQDTQYF. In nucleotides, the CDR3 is TGTGCCAGCAGCGGGCAGGGGGGGCAAGATACGCAGTATTTT.

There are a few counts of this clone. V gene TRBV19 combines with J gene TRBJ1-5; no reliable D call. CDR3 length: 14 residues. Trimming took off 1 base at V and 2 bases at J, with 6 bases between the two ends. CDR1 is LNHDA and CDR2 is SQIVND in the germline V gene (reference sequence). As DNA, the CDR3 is TGTGCCAGTAGTATAGGTTGGGGCAATCAGCCCCAGCATTTT. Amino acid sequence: CASSIGWGNQPQHF.

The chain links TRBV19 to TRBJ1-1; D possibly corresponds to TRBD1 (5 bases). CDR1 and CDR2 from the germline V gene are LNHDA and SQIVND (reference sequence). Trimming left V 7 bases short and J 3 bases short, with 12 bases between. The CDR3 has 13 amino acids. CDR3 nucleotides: TGTGCCAGTACCCGCGGGACCTACACTGAAGCTTTCTTT. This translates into CASTRGTYTEAFF.

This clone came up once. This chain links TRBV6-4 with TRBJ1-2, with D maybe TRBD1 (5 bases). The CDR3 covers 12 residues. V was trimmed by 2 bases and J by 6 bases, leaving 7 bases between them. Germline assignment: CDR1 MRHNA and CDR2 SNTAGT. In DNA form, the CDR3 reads TGTGCCAGCAGTGACCGGGGCAATGGCTACACCTTC. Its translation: CASSDRGNGYTF.

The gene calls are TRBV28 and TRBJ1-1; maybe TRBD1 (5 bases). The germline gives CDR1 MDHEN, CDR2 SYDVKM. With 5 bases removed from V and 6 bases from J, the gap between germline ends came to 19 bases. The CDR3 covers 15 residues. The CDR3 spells CASSPKVSGRAEAFF. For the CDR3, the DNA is TGTGCCAGCAGTCCCAAGGTCTCGGGGCGGGCTGAAGCTTTCTTT.

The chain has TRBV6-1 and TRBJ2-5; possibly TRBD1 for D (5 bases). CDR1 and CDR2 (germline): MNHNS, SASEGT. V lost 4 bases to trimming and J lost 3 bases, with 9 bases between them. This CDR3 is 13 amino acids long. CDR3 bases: TGTGCCAGCAGTGCAGGGTTCGAAGAGACCCAGTACTTC. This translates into CASSAGFEETQYF.

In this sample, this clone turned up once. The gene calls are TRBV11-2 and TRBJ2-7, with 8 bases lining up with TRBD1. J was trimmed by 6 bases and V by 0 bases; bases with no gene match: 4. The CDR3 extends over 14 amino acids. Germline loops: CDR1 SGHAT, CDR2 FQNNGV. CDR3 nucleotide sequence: TGTGCCAGCAGCTTAGATCGGACAGGGTCCGAGCAGTACTTC. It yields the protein CASSLDRTGSEQYF.

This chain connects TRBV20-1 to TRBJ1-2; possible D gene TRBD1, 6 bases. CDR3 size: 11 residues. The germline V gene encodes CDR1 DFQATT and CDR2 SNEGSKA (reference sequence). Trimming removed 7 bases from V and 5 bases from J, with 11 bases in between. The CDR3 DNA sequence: TGCAGTGGCAGGGGCGATTATGGCTACACCTTC. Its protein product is CSGRGDYGYTF.

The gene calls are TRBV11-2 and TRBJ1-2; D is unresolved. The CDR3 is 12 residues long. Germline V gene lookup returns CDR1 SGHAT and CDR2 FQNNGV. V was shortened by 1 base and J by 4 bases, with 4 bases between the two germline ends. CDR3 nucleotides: TGTGCCAGCAGCTTAGGAGGCTATGGCTACACCTTC. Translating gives CASSLGGYGYTF.

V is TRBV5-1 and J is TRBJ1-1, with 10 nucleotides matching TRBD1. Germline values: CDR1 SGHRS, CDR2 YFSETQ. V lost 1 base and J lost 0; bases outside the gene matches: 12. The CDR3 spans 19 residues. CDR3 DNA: TGCGCCAGCAGCTTGATGGGGGACAGGGGCCCTTCGATGAACACTGAAGCTTTCTTT. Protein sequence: CASSLMGDRGPSMNTEAFF.

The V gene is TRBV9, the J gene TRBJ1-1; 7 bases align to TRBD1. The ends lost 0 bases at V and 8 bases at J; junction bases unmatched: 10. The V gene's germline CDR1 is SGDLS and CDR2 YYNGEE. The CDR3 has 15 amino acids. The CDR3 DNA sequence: TGTGCCAGCAGCGTAGGAAGGGGTCCGGGACAGGAAGCTTTCTTT. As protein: CASSVGRGPGQEAFF.

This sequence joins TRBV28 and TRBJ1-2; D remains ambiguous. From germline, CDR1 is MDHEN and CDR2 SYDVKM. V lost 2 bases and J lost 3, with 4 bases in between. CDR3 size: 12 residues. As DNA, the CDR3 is TGTGCCAGCAGTTTAGGACACTATGGCTACACCTTC. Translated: CASSLGHYGYTF.

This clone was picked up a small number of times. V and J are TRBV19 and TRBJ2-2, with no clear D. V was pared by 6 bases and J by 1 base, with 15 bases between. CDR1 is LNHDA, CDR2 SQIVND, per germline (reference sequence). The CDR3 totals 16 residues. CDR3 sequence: CASSRVRTLNTGELFF. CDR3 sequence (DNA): TGTGCCAGTAGCCGAGTTCGAACCCTGAACACCGGGGAGCTGTTTTTT.

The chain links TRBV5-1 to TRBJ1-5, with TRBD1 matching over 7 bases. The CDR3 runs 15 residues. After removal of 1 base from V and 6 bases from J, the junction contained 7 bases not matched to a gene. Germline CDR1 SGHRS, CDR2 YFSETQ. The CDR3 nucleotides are TGCGCCAGCAGCTTGCAGGGGGAGGACTCTCAGCCCCAGCATTTT. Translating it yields CASSLQGEDSQPQHF.

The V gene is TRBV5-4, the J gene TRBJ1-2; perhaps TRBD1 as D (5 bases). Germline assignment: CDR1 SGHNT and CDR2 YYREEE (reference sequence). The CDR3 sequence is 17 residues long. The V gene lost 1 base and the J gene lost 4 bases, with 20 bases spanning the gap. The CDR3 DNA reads TGTGCCAGCAGCTTGCTTGGCCTCGGGGCTGGGTTCTATGGCTACACCTTC. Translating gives CASSLLGLGAGFYGYTF. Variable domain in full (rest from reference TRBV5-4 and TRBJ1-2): ETGVTQSPTHLIKTRGQQVTLRCSSQSGHNTVSWYQQALGQGPQFIFQYYREEENGRGNFPPRFSGLQFPNYSSELNVNALELDDSALYLCASSLLGLGAGFYGYTFGSGTRLTVV.

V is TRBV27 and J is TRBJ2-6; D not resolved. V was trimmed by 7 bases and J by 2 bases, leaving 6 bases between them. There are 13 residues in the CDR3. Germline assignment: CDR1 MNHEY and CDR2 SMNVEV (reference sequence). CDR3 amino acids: CASKLAGANVLTF. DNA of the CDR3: TGTGCCAGCAAACTGGCTGGGGCCAACGTCCTGACTTTC.

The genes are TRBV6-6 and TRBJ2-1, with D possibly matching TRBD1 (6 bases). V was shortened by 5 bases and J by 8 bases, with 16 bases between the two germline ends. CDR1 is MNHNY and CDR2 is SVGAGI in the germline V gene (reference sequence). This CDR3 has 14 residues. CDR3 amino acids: CASSHQGNRDEQFF. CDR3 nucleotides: TGTGCCAGCAGTCACCAGGGGAATCGGGATGAGCAGTTCTTC.

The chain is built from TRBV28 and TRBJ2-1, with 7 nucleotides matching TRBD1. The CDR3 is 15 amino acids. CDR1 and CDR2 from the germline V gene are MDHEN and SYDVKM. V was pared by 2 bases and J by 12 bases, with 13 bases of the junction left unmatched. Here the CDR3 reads CASSLGQGFRTGQFF. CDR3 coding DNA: TGTGCCAGCAGTTTAGGGCAGGGGTTTAGGACAGGGCAGTTCTTC.